Shown below are 24 T cell receptor beta chains from a single sample sequenced in a study of CD8 T cells in Susac syndrome. An input of about 0.5 to 1 ug of RNA was subjected to reverse transcription using random hexamers. TCRdb used MiXCR to reprocess the immunoSEQ multiplex PCR reads, holding one entry per CDR3 protein. The repertoire includes about 290,000 distinct CDR3 sequences, over 75% of them detected once, and roughly 0.22% sits in the top ten. Sequenced: CD8+ T cells from PBMCs. All receptors come from a human donor with multiple sclerosis.

The chain has TRBV28 and TRBJ2-1, with 8 bases matching TRBD1. The CDR3 is 17 residues long. V lost 6 bases to trimming and J lost 6 bases; unmatched junction nucleotides: 16. In germline, CDR1 is MDHEN, CDR2 SYDVKM. CDR3 DNA: TGTGCCAGCAGGGTCGCCTCCGGGACAGGCCCCGCCAATGAGCAGTTCTTC. Translating it yields CASRVASGTGPANEQFF.

The count of this clonotype is one. The chain couples TRBV29-1 to TRBJ2-7; D might be TRBD1 (6 bases). This CDR3 region has 14 residues. V lost 3 bases and J 6 bases, leaving 18 bases between the germline ends. In germline, CDR1 is SQVTM, CDR2 ANQGSEA. The CDR3 nucleotides read TGCAGCGTTGAGTCCGGACAGACACCTCTCGAGCAGTACTTC. As protein: CSVESGQTPLEQYF.

The rearrangement uses TRBV27 and TRBJ2-2; the D gene is possibly TRBD1 (5 bases). Germline V gives CDR1 MNHEY, CDR2 SMNVEV (reference sequence). CDR3 length equals 14 residues. V gave up 7 bases and J gave up 6 bases, with 15 bases separating them. CDR3: CASNSGRVAGELFF. CDR3 in DNA: TGTGCCAGCAATTCGGGCAGGGTCGCCGGGGAGCTGTTTTTT.

J is TRBJ2-3 and V is TRBV4-3, with D unclear. Germline CDR1 LGHNA, CDR2 YSLEER. V lost 1 base and J 0 bases, leaving 8 bases between the germline ends. The CDR3 is 15 residues long. CDR3 sequence (DNA): TGCGCCAGCAGCCAAGGATACGGGAGCACAGATACGCAGTATTTT. Translated, it gives CASSQGYGSTDTQYF.

The gene calls are TRBV13 and TRBJ1-1, with TRBD1 identical over 8 bases. This CDR3 is built from 16 residues. Germline trimming cut 2 bases from V and 4 bases from J; bases unmatched to any gene: 9. Per the germline V gene, CDR1 is PRHDT and CDR2 is FYEKMQ (reference sequence). Here the CDR3 reads CASSLPQGAGSTEAFF. In nucleotides, the CDR3 is TGTGCCAGCAGCTTACCCCAGGGGGCCGGAAGCACTGAAGCTTTCTTT.

V and J are TRBV6-5 and TRBJ2-5, with D possibly matching TRBD2 (5 bases). Germline V gives CDR1 MNHEY, CDR2 SVGAGI. V dropped 0 bases and J dropped 4 bases, with 6 bases sitting between them. The CDR3 loop spans 13 amino acids. The chain's CDR3 is CASSYSRGETQYF. CDR3 nucleotide sequence: TGTGCCAGCAGTTACTCTCGGGGAGAGACCCAGTACTTC.

V usage is TRBV20-1 and J usage is TRBJ1-2; D unresolved. Looked up from germline, CDR1 is DFQATT and CDR2 is SNEGSKA (reference sequence). V was clipped by 0 bases and J by 1 base, with 3 bases between them. The length of the CDR3 is 12 residues. CDR3 nucleotide sequence: TGCAGTGCTAGAGAGAGTAACTATGGCTACACCTTC. Its translation is CSARESNYGYTF.

The chain joins TRBV5-6 to TRBJ2-1; 9 nucleotides match TRBD2. CDR3 length equals 16 residues. Germline V gene data show CDR1 as SGHDT and CDR2 as YYEEEE. The ends lost 0 bases at V and 4 bases at J; junction bases unmatched: 5. For the CDR3, the DNA is TGTGCCAGCAGCTTGGCCACACTAGCGGGTTACAATGAGCAGTTCTTC. It is translated as CASSLATLAGYNEQFF.

This clonotype has just a few counts. This CDR3 is CASSHWDREANYGYTF. The CDR3 DNA is TGTGCCAGCAGCCACTGGGACAGGGAGGCTAACTATGGCTACACCTTC. The V and J genes are TRBV7-6 and TRBJ1-2, with 9 bases lining up with TRBD1. V trimming: 5 bases; J trimming: 0 bases; junction bases outside the gene matches: 7. CDR1 SGHVS and CDR2 FNYEAQ come from the germline V gene. This CDR3 region has 16 residues.

This chain connects TRBV20-1 to TRBJ1-3; weak D call: TRBD1 (6 bases). There are 16 residues in the CDR3. Germline V gene sequence: CDR1 DFQATT, CDR2 SNEGSKA (reference sequence). V lost 5 bases and J 0 bases, leaving 17 bases between the germline ends. CDR3 protein: CSAATATGTSGNTIYF. CDR3 DNA sequence: TGCAGTGCTGCGACCGCGACAGGTACCTCTGGAAACACCATATATTTT.

This rearrangement joins TRBV27 to TRBJ2-1; D is unresolved. Germline lookup yields CDR1 MNHEY and CDR2 SMNVEV (reference sequence). V was clipped by 4 bases and J by 8 bases, with 18 bases between them. This CDR3 region has 15 residues. The DNA for the CDR3 is TGTGCCAGCAGTTACCGCCATAGATGGGAACATGAGCAGTTCTTC. Translation gives CASSYRHRWEHEQFF.

The rearrangement uses TRBV7-2 and TRBJ2-7, with D possibly TRBD2 on 6 matching bases. CDR1 and CDR2 from the germline V gene are SGHTA and FQGNSA. Deletions cut 1 base from V and 0 bases from J, with 13 bases between. The CDR3 is made up of 16 amino acids. CDR3 DNA: TGTGCCAGCAGCTTAGAAGGAGCGGGTAGCTCCTACGAGCAGTACTTC. This codes for CASSLEGAGSSYEQYF. Combining the CDR3 with reference TRBV7-2 and TRBJ2-7 gives the whole variable domain GAGVSQSPSNKVTEKGKDVELRCDPISGHTALYWYRQSLGQGLEFLIYFQGNSAPDKSGLPSDRFSAERTGGSVSTLTIQRTQQEDSAVYLCASSLEGAGSSYEQYFGPGTRLTVT.

V is TRBV20-1 and J is TRBJ1-2, with no clear D. Germline CDR1 reads DFQATT; CDR2 reads SNEGSKA (reference sequence). This CDR3 is built from 13 residues. Trimming took 0 bases from V and 6 from J, leaving 11 bases between them. This CDR3 is CSARDSTFDGYTF. The CDR3 DNA is TGCAGTGCTAGAGATTCAACATTCGATGGCTACACCTTC.

In its sample, this clonotype was seen a few times. The genes are TRBV6-5 and TRBJ2-4; TRBD1 agrees at 8 bases. The CDR3 has 15 amino acids. The germline gives CDR1 MNHEY, CDR2 SVGAGI. The ends lost 4 bases at V and 4 bases at J; junction bases unmatched: 6. CDR3 nucleotides: TGTGCCAGCAGTTTGAGTACAGGGGGGAAAAACATTCAGTACTTC. This sequence encodes CASSLSTGGKNIQYF.

The rearrangement links TRBV6-5 to TRBJ2-7; perhaps TRBD2 as D (5 bases). Deletions cut 5 bases from V and 2 bases from J, with 13 bases between. The CDR3 extends over 14 amino acids. CDR1 is MNHEY, CDR2 SVGAGI, per germline. The CDR3 bases are TGTGCCAGCAGTCAAGGACTCATTCCCTACGAGCAGTACTTC. Its translation is CASSQGLIPYEQYF.

This chain joins TRBV9 and TRBJ2-3; D not resolved. This CDR3 comprises 15 residues. Between the trimmed V and J ends, which lost 5 bases and 0 bases, there was a span of 13 bases. Germline V gene sequence: CDR1 SGDLS, CDR2 YYNGEE. CDR3 protein: CASRPGWISTDTQYF. CDR3 nucleotide sequence: TGTGCCAGCAGACCTGGCTGGATTAGCACAGATACGCAGTATTTT.

The V gene is TRBV28, the J gene TRBJ2-7; D may be TRBD2 (6 bases). The V gene's germline CDR1 is MDHEN and CDR2 SYDVKM. The CDR3 sequence is 16 residues long. V was clipped by 10 bases and J by 2 bases, with 24 bases between them. CDR3 in amino acids: CATKPFIPGLAYEQYF. In nucleotides, the CDR3 is TGTGCCACCAAACCTTTCATTCCGGGACTCGCCTACGAGCAGTACTTC.

CDR3 amino acids: CASSIRTGQQPQHF. CDR3 bases: TGTGCCAGTAGTATTAGGACAGGGCAACAGCCCCAGCATTTT. The V gene is TRBV19, the J gene TRBJ1-5; 8 nucleotides agree with TRBD1. This CDR3 region has 14 residues. Trimming at V came to 3 bases and at J to 7 bases, leaving 5 bases not matched to a gene. Germline V gene sequence: CDR1 LNHDA, CDR2 SQIVND (reference sequence).

V and J are TRBV12-3 or TRBV12-4 and TRBJ2-3, with a tentative D call TRBD2 (5 bases). V was trimmed by 3 bases and J by 4 bases, leaving 17 bases between them. This CDR3 is 16 amino acids long. CDR3 sequence reads: CASSFQVGVASDTQYF. CDR3 in DNA: TGTGCCAGCAGTTTCCAGGTTGGGGTAGCGTCAGATACGCAGTATTTT.

This clonotype appeared a few times. The V gene is TRBV4-1, the J gene TRBJ2-7; tentative D call: TRBD1 (5 bases). This CDR3 spans 14 amino acids. CDR1 is MGHRA and CDR2 is YSYEKL in the germline V gene. V dropped 5 bases and J dropped 2 bases, with 13 bases sitting between them. The CDR3 coding sequence is TGCGCCAGCAGCACGACGGACACAACCTACGAGCAGTACTTC. Amino acid sequence: CASSTTDTTYEQYF.

This chain joins TRBV28 and TRBJ2-7; tentatively, D is TRBD1 (5 bases). CDR1 is MDHEN, CDR2 SYDVKM, per germline. V was pared by 7 bases and J by 2 bases, with 21 bases between. CDR3 length: 16 residues. CDR3 residues: CASTPPSVRGTYEQYF. The CDR3 region has the DNA TGTGCCAGCACCCCCCCTTCGGTAAGGGGAACCTACGAGCAGTACTTC.

This chain connects TRBV23-1 to TRBJ2-7; 9 bases agree with TRBD1. TRBV23-1 is labeled an ORF, and its function is uncertain. J was trimmed by 4 bases and V by 8 bases; bases with no gene match: 15. The CDR3 is 16 residues long. CDR3 sequence: CASRPTWTGDPYEQYF. CDR3 DNA sequence: TGCGCCAGCCGGCCCACCTGGACAGGGGATCCTTACGAGCAGTACTTC.

The V gene is TRBV28, the J gene TRBJ2-1, with D perhaps TRBD1 or TRBD2 (6 bases each). Trimming left V 4 bases short and J 4 bases short, with 11 bases between. Germline CDR1 is MDHEN and CDR2 is SYDVKM. This CDR3 contains 14 residues. CDR3 DNA: TGTGCCAGCAGTTGGAGGGGGGAGTACAATGAGCAGTTCTTC. The encoded protein is CASSWRGEYNEQFF.

V gene TRBV6-5 combines with J gene TRBJ1-2; TRBD1 might be the D (6 bases). The CDR3 sequence is 13 residues long. The germline CDR1 and CDR2 sequences are MNHEY and SVGAGI. Trimming removed 4 bases from V and 3 bases from J, with 9 bases in between. The CDR3 region has the DNA TGTGCCAGCAGTTTCGGACAGTACTATGGCTACACCTTC. This gives the protein CASSFGQYYGYTF.